This T cell receptor beta chain originates from a study of T cells in Graves' hyperthyroidism and ophthalmopathy. This clonotype was detected ten times or more. Germline V CDR1 and CDR2: LGHNA, YNFKEQ. This CDR3 is built from 15 residues. Germline trimming cut 6 bases from V and 6 bases from J; bases unmatched to any gene: 5. Patients were excluded for uncontrolled infection, other autoimmune disease, pregnancy or lactation. Amplified TCR beta CDR3 regions came from RNA transcripts. Researchers ran a first-round RT-PCR on the TCR CDR3 using the HTBI primer set. Each CDR3 protein gets one entry after TCRdb re-called the multiplex PCR reads with MiXCR. This table has nearly 110,000 distinct CDR3 sequences, approximately 16% appearing once.

Sample: blood. The sequence was collected from a woman between 50 and 59 years old with Graves' hyperthyroidism. The chain links TRBV4-2 to TRBJ2-2; TRBD2 matches at 12 bases. The CDR3 is CASRRLAGVAGELFF. In DNA, the CDR3 is TGTGCCAGCAGGAGACTAGCGGGAGTGGCCGGGGAGCTGTTTTTT.